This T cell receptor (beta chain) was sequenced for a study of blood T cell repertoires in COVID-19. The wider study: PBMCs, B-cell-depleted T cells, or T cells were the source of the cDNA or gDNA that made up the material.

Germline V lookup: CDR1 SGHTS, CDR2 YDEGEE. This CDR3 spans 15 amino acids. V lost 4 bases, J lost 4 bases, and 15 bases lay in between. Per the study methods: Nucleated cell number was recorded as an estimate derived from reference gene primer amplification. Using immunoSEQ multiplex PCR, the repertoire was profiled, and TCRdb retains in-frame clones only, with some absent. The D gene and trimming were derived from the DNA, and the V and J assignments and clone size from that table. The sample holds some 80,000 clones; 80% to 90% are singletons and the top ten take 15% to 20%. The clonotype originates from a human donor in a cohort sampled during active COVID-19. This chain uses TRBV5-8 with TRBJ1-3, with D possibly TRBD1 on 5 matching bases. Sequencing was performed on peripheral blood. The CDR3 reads CASSRRQTLGNTIYF. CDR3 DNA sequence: TGTGCCAGCAGCAGGAGACAGACCCTGGGAAACACCATATATTTT. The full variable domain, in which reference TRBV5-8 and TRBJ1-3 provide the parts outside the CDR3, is EAGVTQSPTHLIKTRGQQATLRCSPISGHTSVYWYQQALGLGLQFLLWYDEGEERNRGNFPPRFSGRQFPNYSSELNVNALELEDSALYLCASSRRQTLGNTIYFGEGSWLTVV.